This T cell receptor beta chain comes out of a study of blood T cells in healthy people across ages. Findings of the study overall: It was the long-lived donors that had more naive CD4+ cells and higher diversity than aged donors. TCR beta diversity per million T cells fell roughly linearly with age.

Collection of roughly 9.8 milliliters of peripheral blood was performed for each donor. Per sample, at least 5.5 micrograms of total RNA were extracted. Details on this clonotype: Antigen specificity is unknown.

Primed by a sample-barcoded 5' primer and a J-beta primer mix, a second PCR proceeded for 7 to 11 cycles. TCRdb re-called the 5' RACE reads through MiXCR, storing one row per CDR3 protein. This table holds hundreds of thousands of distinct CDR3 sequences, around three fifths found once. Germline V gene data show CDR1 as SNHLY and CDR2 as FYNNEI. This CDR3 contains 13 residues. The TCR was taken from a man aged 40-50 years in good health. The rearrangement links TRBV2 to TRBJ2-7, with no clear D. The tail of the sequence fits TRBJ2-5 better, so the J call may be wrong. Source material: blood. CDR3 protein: CASSKEIGETQYF. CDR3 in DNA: TGTGCCAGCAGTAAAGAGATAGGGGAGACCCAGTACTTC.